These 13 T cell receptor beta chains share one sample of origin, sequenced in a study of CXCR3-negative and CXCR3-positive naive CD8 T cells. Findings and caveats of the study: Naive cells that were CXCR3-positive had more hydrophobic TRB CDR3s (compared with CXCR3-negative naive cells).

cDNA libraries for TRB were generated by 5' RACE incorporating UMI labels. TCRdb re-called the 5' RACE reads, yielding one record per CDR3 amino acid sequence without DNA. The specimen's table records 60,000 to 70,000 distinct CDR3 sequences. Their cognate antigens are unknown. Sequencing used naive CXCR3+ CD8+ T cells from blood. As for subset: CD45RO-CCR7+CD27+CD95- naive CD8+ T cells expressing CXCR3 (TNR3+). All receptors come from a human donor in good health. Some clones in this sample may be carry-over from other donors' samples.

This chain connects TRBV29-1 to TRBJ1-2; TCRdb gives TRBD1 as the D gene, but with no DNA this cannot be confirmed. CDR1 and CDR2 (germline): SQVTM, ANQGSEA. This CDR3 comprises 11 residues. The CDR3 here is CSGTGVGGYTF.

J is TRBJ2-1 and V is TRBV28; the D call from TCRdb, TRBD2, cannot be confirmed without DNA. This CDR3 is 12 amino acids long. In germline, CDR1 is MDHEN, CDR2 SYDVKM. The CDR3 loop reads CASKEGFDEQFF.

V is TRBV11-3 and J is TRBJ2-5; TCRdb picks TRBD1, but there is no DNA to check that call. The CDR3 is made up of 18 amino acids. Per the germline V gene, CDR1 is SGHNT and CDR2 is YENEEA. CDR3 in amino acids: CASSSYGGRDRGQETQYF.

V usage is TRBV7-9 and J usage is TRBJ2-1; with no DNA, the TCRdb D assignment of TRBD1 cannot be verified. This CDR3 spans 14 amino acids. Germline V lookup: CDR1 SEHNR, CDR2 FQNEAQ (reference sequence). CDR3 sequence: CASSRGELNNEQFF.

V and J are TRBV14 and TRBJ2-5; no DNA is available, so the TRBD1 call from TCRdb remains unchecked. CDR1 SGHDN and CDR2 FVKESK come from the germline V gene. This CDR3 is built from 17 residues. The CDR3 here is CASSQGPGQTYQETQYF.

The chain couples TRBV4-2 to TRBJ2-7; the D gene TCRdb calls, TRBD2, cannot be checked with no DNA. Germline V CDR1 and CDR2: LGHNA, YNFKEQ. The CDR3 is 15 amino acids. CDR3: CASSQDRLGNYEQYF.

This chain links TRBV29-1 with TRBJ2-7; TCRdb lists TRBD1, though no DNA is available to test this call. Per the germline V gene, CDR1 is SQVTM and CDR2 is ANQGSEA. The CDR3 covers 12 residues. The CDR3 protein is CSARDSPYEQYF.

The chain joins TRBV12-5 to TRBJ2-4; TCRdb's D call, TRBD2, is unchecked because there is no DNA. Germline V gene lookup returns CDR1 LGHNT and CDR2 FRNRAP. The CDR3 extends over 19 amino acids. CDR3 in amino acids: CASGPPGSGGPLAKNIQYF.

This chain joins TRBV29-1 and TRBJ2-1; the TCRdb D gene call, TRBD1, has no DNA to confirm it. This CDR3 comprises 12 residues. Germline V gene lookup returns CDR1 SQVTM and CDR2 ANQGSEA. This chain's CDR3 is CSVGPSGDEQFF.

This chain uses TRBV20-1 with TRBJ1-6. Germline V lookup: CDR1 DFQATT, CDR2 SNEGSKA (reference sequence). This CDR3 spans 15 amino acids. CDR3 residues: CSARVTGSGDSPLHF.

V and J are TRBV25-1 and TRBJ2-5; TCRdb names TRBD2, which stays unverified in the absence of DNA. The germline V gene encodes CDR1 MGHDK and CDR2 SYGVNS. This CDR3 spans 14 amino acids. CDR3 protein: CASSESEGWETQYF.

This rearrangement joins TRBV10-3 to TRBJ1-1; no DNA is available, so the TRBD1 call from TCRdb remains unchecked. The CDR3 covers 13 residues. Germline lookup yields CDR1 ENHRY and CDR2 SYGVKD. The CDR3 sequence: CAIRGQGNTEAFF.

This chain joins TRBV6-5 and TRBJ1-1; TCRdb's D call, TRBD1, is unchecked because there is no DNA. There are 18 residues in the CDR3. Germline lookup yields CDR1 MNHEY and CDR2 SVGAGI. CDR3 amino acids: CASSYSSGYRGHATEAFF.